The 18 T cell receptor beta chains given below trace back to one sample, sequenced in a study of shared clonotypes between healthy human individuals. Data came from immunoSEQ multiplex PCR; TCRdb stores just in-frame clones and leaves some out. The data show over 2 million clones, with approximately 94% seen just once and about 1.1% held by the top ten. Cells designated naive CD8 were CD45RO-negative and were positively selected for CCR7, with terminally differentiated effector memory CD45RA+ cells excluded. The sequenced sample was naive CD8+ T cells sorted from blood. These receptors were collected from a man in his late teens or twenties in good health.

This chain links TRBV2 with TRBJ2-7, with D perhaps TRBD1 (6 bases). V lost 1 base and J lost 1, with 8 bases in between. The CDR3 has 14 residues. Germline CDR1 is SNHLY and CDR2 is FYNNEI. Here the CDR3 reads CASSEDRASYEQYF. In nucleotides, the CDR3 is TGTGCCAGCAGTGAAGACAGGGCTTCCTACGAGCAGTACTTC. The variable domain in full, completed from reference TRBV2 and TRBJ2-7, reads EPEVTQTPSHQVTQMGQEVILRCVPISNHLYFYWYRQILGQKVEFLVSFYNNEISEKSEIFDDQFSVERPDGSNFTLKIRSTKLEDSAMYFCASSEDRASYEQYFGPGTRLTVT.

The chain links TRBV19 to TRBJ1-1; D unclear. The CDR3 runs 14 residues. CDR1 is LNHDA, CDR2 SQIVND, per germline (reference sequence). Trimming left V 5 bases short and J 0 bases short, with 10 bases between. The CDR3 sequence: CASSVGRMNTEAFF. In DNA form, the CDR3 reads TGTGCCAGTAGTGTAGGTCGAATGAACACTGAAGCTTTCTTT.

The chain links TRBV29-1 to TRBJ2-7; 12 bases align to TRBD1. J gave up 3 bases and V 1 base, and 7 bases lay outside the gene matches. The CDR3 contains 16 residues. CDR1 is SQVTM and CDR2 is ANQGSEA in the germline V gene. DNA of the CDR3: TGCAGCGTTGAAGCTCCGGGACAGGGGGCTGTCTACGAGCAGTACTTC. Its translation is CSVEAPGQGAVYEQYF.

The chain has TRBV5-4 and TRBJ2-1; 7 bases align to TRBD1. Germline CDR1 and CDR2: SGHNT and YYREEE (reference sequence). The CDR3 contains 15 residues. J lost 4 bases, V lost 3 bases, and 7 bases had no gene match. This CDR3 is CASSSPGQTYNEQFF. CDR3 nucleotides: TGTGCCAGCAGCTCACCGGGACAGACGTACAATGAGCAGTTCTTC.

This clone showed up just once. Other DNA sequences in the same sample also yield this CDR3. The CDR3 loop reads CASSFSAYEQYF. In DNA, the CDR3 is TGTGCCAGCAGTTTTTCGGCCTACGAGCAGTACTTC. The rearrangement links TRBV28 to TRBJ2-7; D is ambiguous. Looked up from germline, CDR1 is MDHEN and CDR2 is SYDVKM. The CDR3 consists of 12 residues. The V and J ends lost 3 bases and 2 bases respectively, with 5 bases between them.

CDR3 in amino acids: CASSLSPSPGAEQFF. The CDR3 nucleotides read TGTGCCAGCAGTTTATCACCCTCCCCAGGGGCTGAGCAGTTCTTC. The rearrangement uses TRBV27 and TRBJ2-1; tentatively, D is TRBD1 (6 bases). Between the trimmed V and J ends, which lost 0 bases and 9 bases, there was a span of 15 bases. Per the germline V gene, CDR1 is MNHEY and CDR2 is SMNVEV (reference sequence). CDR3 size: 15 residues.

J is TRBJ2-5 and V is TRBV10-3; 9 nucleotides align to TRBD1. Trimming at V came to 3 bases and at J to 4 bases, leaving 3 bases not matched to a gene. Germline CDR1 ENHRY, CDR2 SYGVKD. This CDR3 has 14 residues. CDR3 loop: CAISDTGGPETQYF. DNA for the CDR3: TGTGCCATCAGTGATACAGGGGGCCCAGAGACCCAGTACTTC.

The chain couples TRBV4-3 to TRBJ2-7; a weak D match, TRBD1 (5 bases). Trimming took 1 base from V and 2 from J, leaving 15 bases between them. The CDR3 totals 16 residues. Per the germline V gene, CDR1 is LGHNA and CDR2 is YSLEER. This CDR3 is CASSQGPPGNPYEQYF. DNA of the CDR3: TGCGCCAGCAGCCAAGGCCCTCCAGGGAACCCCTACGAGCAGTACTTC.

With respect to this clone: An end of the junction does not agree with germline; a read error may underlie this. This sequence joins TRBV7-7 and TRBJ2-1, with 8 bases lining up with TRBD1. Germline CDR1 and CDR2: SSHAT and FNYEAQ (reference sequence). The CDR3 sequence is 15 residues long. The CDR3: CASSPGTGVYNEQFF. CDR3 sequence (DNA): TGTGCTAGCAGCCCCGGGACAGGCGTCTACAATGAGCAGTTCTTC.

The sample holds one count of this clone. This CDR3 is CASSLGDGFYGYTF. The CDR3 DNA reads as TGTGCCAGCAGCTTAGGGGACGGATTTTATGGCTACACCTTC. J is TRBJ1-2 and V is TRBV7-9; D is perhaps TRBD1 (5 bases). This CDR3 is 14 amino acids long. The germline V gene encodes CDR1 SEHNR and CDR2 FQNEAQ (reference sequence). V lost 1 base and J 5 bases, leaving 11 bases between the germline ends. Combining the CDR3 with reference TRBV7-9 and TRBJ1-2 gives the whole variable domain DTGVSQNPRHKITKRGQNVTFRCDPISEHNRLYWYRQTLGQGPEFLTYFQNEAQLEKSRLLSDRFSAERPKGSFSTLEIQRTEQGDSAMYLCASSLGDGFYGYTFGSGTRLTVV.

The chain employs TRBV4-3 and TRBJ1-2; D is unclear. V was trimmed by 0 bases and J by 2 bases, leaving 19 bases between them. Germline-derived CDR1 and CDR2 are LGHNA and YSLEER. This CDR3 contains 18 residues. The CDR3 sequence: CASSQDGLRGAINYGYTF. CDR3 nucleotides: TGCGCCAGCAGCCAAGATGGTTTACGGGGAGCGATAAACTATGGCTACACCTTC.

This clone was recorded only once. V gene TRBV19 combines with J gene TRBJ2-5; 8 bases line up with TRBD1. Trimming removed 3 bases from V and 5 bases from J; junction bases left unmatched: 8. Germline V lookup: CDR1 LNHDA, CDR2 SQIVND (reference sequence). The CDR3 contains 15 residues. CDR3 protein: CASSILSGGWETQYF. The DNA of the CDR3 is TGTGCCAGTAGTATTTTGTCAGGGGGCTGGGAGACCCAGTACTTC.

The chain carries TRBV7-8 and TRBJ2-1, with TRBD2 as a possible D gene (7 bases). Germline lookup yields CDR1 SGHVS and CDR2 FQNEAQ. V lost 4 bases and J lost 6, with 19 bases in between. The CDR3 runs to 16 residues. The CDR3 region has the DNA TGTGCCAGCAGCTCATACTTGGGGGGGCTAGGCAATGAGCAGTTCTTC. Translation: CASSSYLGGLGNEQFF.

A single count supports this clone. The CDR3 region is CASSLARTIAAPYEQYF. CDR3 sequence (DNA): TGTGCCAGCAGCTTAGCCCGGACTATAGCGGCACCCTACGAGCAGTACTTC. The V call is TRBV13, the J call TRBJ2-7, with a tentative D call TRBD2 (6 bases). V was trimmed by 1 base and J by 2 bases, leaving 18 bases between them. The CDR3 extends over 17 amino acids. Germline V gene data show CDR1 as PRHDT and CDR2 as FYEKMQ (reference sequence).

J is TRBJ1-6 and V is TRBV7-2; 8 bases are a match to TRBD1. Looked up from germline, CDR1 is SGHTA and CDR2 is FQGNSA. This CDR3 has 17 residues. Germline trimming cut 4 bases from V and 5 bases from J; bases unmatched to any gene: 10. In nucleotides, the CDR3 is TGTGCCAGCAGCTACCGGACAGGGTGGGAGGATAATTCACCCCTCCACTTT. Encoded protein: CASSYRTGWEDNSPLHF.

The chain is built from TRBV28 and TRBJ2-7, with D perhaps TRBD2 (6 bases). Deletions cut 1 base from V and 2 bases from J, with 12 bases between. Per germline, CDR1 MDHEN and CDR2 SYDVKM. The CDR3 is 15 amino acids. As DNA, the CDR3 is TGTGCCAGCAGTTTATCAGCGCCGGGGGCCTACGAGCAGTACTTC. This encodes CASSLSAPGAYEQYF.

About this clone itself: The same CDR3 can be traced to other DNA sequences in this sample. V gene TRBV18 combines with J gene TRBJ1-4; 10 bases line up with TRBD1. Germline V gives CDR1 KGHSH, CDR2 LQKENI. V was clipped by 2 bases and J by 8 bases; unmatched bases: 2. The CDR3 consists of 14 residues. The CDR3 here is CASSPGTGDEKLFF. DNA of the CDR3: TGTGCCAGCTCACCAGGGACAGGGGACGAAAAACTGTTTTTT. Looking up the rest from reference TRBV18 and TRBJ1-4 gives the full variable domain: NAGVMQNPRHLVRRRGQEARLRCSPMKGHSHVYWYRQLPEEGLKFMVYLQKENIIDESGMPKERFSAEFPKEGPSILRIQQVVRGDSAAYFCASSPGTGDEKLFFGSGTQLSVL.

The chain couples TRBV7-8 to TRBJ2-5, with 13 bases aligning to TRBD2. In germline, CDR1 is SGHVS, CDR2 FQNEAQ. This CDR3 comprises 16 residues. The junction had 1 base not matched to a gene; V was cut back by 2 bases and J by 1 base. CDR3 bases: TGTGCCAGCAGCTTATGGACTAGCGGGGGCCAAGAGACCCAGTACTTC. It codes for CASSLWTSGGQETQYF.